These T cell receptor beta chains were read from a single sample in a study of T cells of healthy individuals. MiXCR was run by TCRdb on the 5' RACE reads, yielding one entry per CDR3 protein. The sample consists of nearly 100,000 distinct CDR3 sequences, 15% to 20% of them appearing once. These receptors all come from a human donor in good health. The CDR3 runs from the conserved cysteine through the conserved F or W. A D gene is named only where the DNA matches it firmly. Clone sizes are given selectively: once, few, many, or a class where the clone is expanded.

clone_size	j_call	d_call	v_call	cdr3_aa	cdr3_nt
.	TRBJ1-2	.	TRBV6-2/TRBV6-3	CASSYSTSRNGYTF	TGTGCCAGCAGTTACTCGACGAGCAGGAATGGCTACACCTTC
few	TRBJ2-2	.	TRBV6-2/TRBV6-3	CASSKTKNTGELFF	TGTGCCAGCAGTAAGACAAAGAACACCGGGGAGCTGTTTTTT
.	TRBJ2-1	.	TRBV6-2/TRBV6-3	CASSIGQSYNEQFF	TGTGCCAGCAGTATTGGACAGTCGTACAATGAGCAGTTCTTC
many	TRBJ1-6	.	TRBV7-9	CASSRDSPLHF	TGTGCCAGCAGCCGCGATTCACCCCTCCACTTT
many	TRBJ1-4	TRBD1	TRBV5-6	CASSRTGDPEKLFF	TGTGCCAGCAGCAGGACAGGGGATCCTGAAAAACTGTTTTTT
.	TRBJ1-1	.	TRBV14	CASSQALGWGTEAFF	TGTGCCAGCAGCCAAGCGCTAGGATGGGGGACTGAAGCTTTCTTT
few	TRBJ2-4	TRBD2	TRBV5-6	CASSSTRASGSIQYF	TGTGCCAGCAGCTCAACTAGGGCTAGCGGGAGTATTCAGTACTTC
few	TRBJ1-4	TRBD1	TRBV7-9	CASSETGNGEKLFF	TGTGCCAGCAGCGAGACAGGGAACGGAGAAAAACTGTTTTTT
once	TRBJ2-6	TRBD1	TRBV7-9	CASSSRQGDPGANVLTF	TGTGCCAGCAGCTCTCGACAGGGTGATCCTGGGGCCAACGTCCTGACTTTC
many	TRBJ2-3	.	TRBV20-1	CSARSPAGAGDTQYF	TGCAGTGCTAGGTCTCCGGCAGGGGCGGGAGATACGCAGTATTTT
medium-sized	TRBJ1-6	TRBD1	TRBV6-2/TRBV6-3	CASGGTENSPLHF	TGTGCCAGCGGAGGGACAGAAAATTCACCCCTCCACTTT
.	TRBJ2-3	.	TRBV7-2	CASSLSQDTQYF	TGTGCCAGCAGCTTAAGTCAAGATACGCAGTATTTT
many	TRBJ1-5	TRBD1	TRBV15	CATSRKSGGNQPQHF	TGTGCCACCAGCAGGAAATCAGGGGGAAATCAGCCCCAGCATTTT
.	TRBJ2-1	.	TRBV29-1	CSVESDGAYNEQFF	TGCAGCGTTGAGTCTGACGGCGCCTACAATGAGCAGTTCTTC
.	TRBJ2-1	.	TRBV4-3	CASSQDQGEVYNEQFF	TGCGCCAGCAGCCAAGATCAGGGGGAGGTCTACAATGAGCAGTTCTTC
.	TRBJ1-1	.	TRBV28	CASSLLGAQNTEAFF	TGTGCCAGCAGTTTACTGGGCGCCCAGAACACTGAAGCTTTCTTT
many	TRBJ1-3	.	TRBV7-2	CASSLAARTTGNTIYF	TGTGCCAGCAGCTTAGCTGCTCGGACAACTGGAAACACCATATATTTT